This T cell receptor (beta chain) was retrieved from a study of T cells after yellow fever vaccination. This clonotype was counted only a few times. Via MiXCR, TCRdb re-called the 5' RACE reads, giving one row per CDR3 protein. The sample holds hundreds of thousands of distinct CDR3 sequences, 9% to 15% seen once. The clonotype was recovered from a man aged 25-45 years who received the YFV17D yellow fever vaccine. Sequenced material: PBMCs, taken on the day of the yellow fever booster vaccination.

CDR3 DNA sequence: TGTGCCAGCAGCTTCTGGACTAGCACAGATACGCAGTATTTT. Protein product: CASSFWTSTDTQYF. The chain has TRBV7-2 and TRBJ2-3, with a tentative D call TRBD2 (5 bases). V was shortened by 3 bases and J by 0 bases, with 7 bases between the two germline ends. The length of the CDR3 is 14 residues. The germline V gene has CDR1 SGHTA and CDR2 FQGNSA.